This T cell receptor (beta chain) was identified during a study of OX40 agonist ivuxolimab in advanced cancers. On the study more broadly: Participants averaged about 60 years of age (range about 23 to 79) and were approximately 81% male. General observations from the study: Average numbers of expanded clones were greater in CD8+ T cells than in CD4+. The authors did not determine the antigen specificity of the expanded peripheral T cells.

About this clone itself: No antigen is known for it.

TCRdb's copy holds only in-frame clones and misses some; the assay was immunoSEQ multiplex PCR. This table holds 90,000 or so clones, 80% to 90% found once. The origin of this receptor is an adult with an advanced solid tumor such as melanoma, head and neck, liver or kidney cancer. Sequenced material: CD4+ or CD8+ T cells sorted from blood, taken in a trial of the OX40 agonist ivuxolimab.

In nucleotides, the CDR3 is TGTGCCAGCAGTGATCACGTGAGGACAGACATATACAATGAGCAGTTCTTC. Its protein product is CASSDHVRTDIYNEQFF. The V gene is TRBV6-1, the J gene TRBJ2-1, with D maybe TRBD1 (6 bases). Trimming took 3 bases from V and 4 from J, leaving 19 bases between them. Germline V gives CDR1 MNHNS, CDR2 SASEGT. CDR3 length: 17 amino acids.